This T cell receptor (beta chain) was recovered during a study of blood T cell repertoires in COVID-19. Overall study context: Sample material is recorded as cDNA or gDNA derived from T cells, B-cell-depleted T cells, or PBMCs.

Sequenced by immunoSEQ multiplex PCR; TCRdb stores in-frame clones only, minus some. Here the sample spans 200,000 to 300,000 clones, nearly 90% being singletons. V lost 6 bases, J lost 3 bases, and 15 bases stayed unmatched. Per the germline V gene, CDR1 is LNHDA and CDR2 is SQIVND (reference sequence). The CDR3 extends over 18 amino acids. Clinical histories supplied by participants themselves formed the basis of cohort assignment. The chain couples TRBV19 to TRBJ2-3; 10 positions match TRBD2. Sequenced: PBMCs or T cells enriched from blood (not recorded which). This sequence was found in a woman aged 25 to 39 with acute COVID-19. The CDR3 region has the DNA TGTGCCAGTAGCCCGATAGAAGGAGCGGGGGGGCGGACAGATACGCAGTATTTT. It yields the protein CASSPIEGAGGRTDTQYF.